The T cell receptor (beta chain) described here comes from a study of T cell repertoires in cytomegalovirus infection. At the level of the study: Both CMV infection and a matching HLA type were indicated by public TCR beta signatures.

This clonotype was recorded at least ten times. Its antigen is unknown. Losses at the gene ends were 0 bases for V and 7 bases for J; bases not matched to a gene: 4. CDR3 length equals 16 residues. The germline V gene has CDR1 LNHNV and CDR2 YYDKDF (reference sequence). Each CDR3 protein is one row after TCRdb ran MiXCR on the reads. This table has around 440,000 distinct CDR3 sequences, 11% appearing once. Study-level results: Public TCR beta family frequency separated CMV-and-HLA carriers, including in an independent cohort.

The V call is TRBV15, the J call TRBJ1-4; 11 nucleotides agree with TRBD1. Sequencing was done on a sample of PBMCs. The source is a human donor in good health (CMV status not recorded). Some clones in this sample may be carry-over from other donors' samples. CDR3 DNA: TGTGCCACCAGCAGAGAAATGGGACAGGGGGTTGAAAAACTGTTTTTT. Amino acids: CATSREMGQGVEKLFF. Drawing the rest from reference TRBV15 and TRBJ1-4, the complete variable domain is DAMVIQNPRYQVTQFGKPVTLSCSQTLNHNVMYWYQQKSSQAPKLLFHYYDKDFNNEADTPDNFQSRRPNTSFCFLDIRSPGLGDTAMYLCATSREMGQGVEKLFFGSGTQLSVL.